The clone carrying this TCR beta chain was recorded a few times. Its antigen is undetermined. This same CDR3 is encoded by further DNA sequences in the sample. V was shortened by 4 bases and J by 2 bases, with 3 bases between the two germline ends. The CDR3 contains 11 residues. Germline CDR1 SEHNR, CDR2 FQNEAQ (reference sequence). Primers included in the PCR were 60 Vbeta and 13 Jbeta primers. The method was immunoSEQ multiplex PCR; TCRdb's version includes in-frame clones alone and lacks a portion of them. Among some 120,000 clones, around 80% were seen once, and the ten largest hold over 3.5%. The data were taken from a study of cytomegalovirus exposure and HLA in healthy donors. Overall study context: T cells numbering around 170 million yielded around 120 million unique TCR beta sequences in an earlier analysis.

Study results and limitations: In a later analysis, the majority of CMV-associated beta chains seemingly showed HLA restriction.

This TCR was sampled from a man younger than 45 in good health and CMV-seropositive. This chain uses TRBV7-9 with TRBJ2-7; no reliable D call. The sample consisted of PBMCs. The CDR3 DNA sequence: TGTGCCAGCAGCTCAACCTACGAGCAGTACTTC. This encodes CASSSTYEQYF. The full variable domain, its missing parts supplied by reference TRBV7-9 and TRBJ2-7, is DTGVSQNPRHKITKRGQNVTFRCDPISEHNRLYWYRQTLGQGPEFLTYFQNEAQLEKSRLLSDRFSAERPKGSFSTLEIQRTEQGDSAMYLCASSSTYEQYFGPGTRLTVT.